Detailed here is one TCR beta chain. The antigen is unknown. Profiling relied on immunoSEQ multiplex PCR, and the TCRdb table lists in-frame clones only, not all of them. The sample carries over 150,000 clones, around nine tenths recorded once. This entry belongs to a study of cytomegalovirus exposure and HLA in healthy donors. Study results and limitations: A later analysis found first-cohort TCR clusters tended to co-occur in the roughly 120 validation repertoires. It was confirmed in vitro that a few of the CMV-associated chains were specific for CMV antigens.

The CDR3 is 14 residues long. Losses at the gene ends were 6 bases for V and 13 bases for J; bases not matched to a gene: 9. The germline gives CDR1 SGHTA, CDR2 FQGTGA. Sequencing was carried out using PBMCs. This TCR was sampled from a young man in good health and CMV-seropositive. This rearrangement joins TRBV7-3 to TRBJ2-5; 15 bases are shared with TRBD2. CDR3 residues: CASRDAGTSGRLYF. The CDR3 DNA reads TGTGCCAGCAGGGATGCCGGGACTAGCGGGAGGTTGTACTTC.